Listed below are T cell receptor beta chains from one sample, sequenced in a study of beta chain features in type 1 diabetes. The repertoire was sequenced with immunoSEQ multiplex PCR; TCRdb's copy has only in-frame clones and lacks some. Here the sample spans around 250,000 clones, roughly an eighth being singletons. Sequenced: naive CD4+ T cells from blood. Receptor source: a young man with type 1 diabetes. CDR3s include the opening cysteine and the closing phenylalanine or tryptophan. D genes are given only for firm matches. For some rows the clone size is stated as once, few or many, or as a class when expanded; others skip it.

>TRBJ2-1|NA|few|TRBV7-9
CASSPIPTSNEQFF
TGTGCCAGCAGCCCTATACCAACTAGCAATGAGCAGTTCTTC
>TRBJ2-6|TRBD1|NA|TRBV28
CASSLVTGSAGANVLTF
TGTGCCAGCAGTTTGGTGACAGGGAGCGCTGGGGCCAACGTCCTGACTTTC
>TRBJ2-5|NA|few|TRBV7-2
CASSFTVSRETQYF
TGTGCCAGCAGCTTCACCGTATCGCGGGAGACCCAGTACTTC
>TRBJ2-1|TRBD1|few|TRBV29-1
CSAPGTALNEQFF
TGCAGCGCCCCCGGGACAGCCCTAAATGAGCAGTTCTTC
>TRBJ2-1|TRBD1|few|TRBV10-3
CAIKERGTGSYNEQFF
TGTGCCATCAAAGAGAGGGGGACAGGGAGCTACAATGAGCAGTTCTTC
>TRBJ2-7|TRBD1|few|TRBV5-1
CASSPGSGGRNSYEQYF
TGCGCCAGCAGCCCGGGCTCAGGGGGCAGAAACTCCTACGAGCAGTACTTC
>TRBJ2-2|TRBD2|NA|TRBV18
CASSLSGRTTGELFF
TGTGCCAGCTCCCTTAGCGGGAGGACGACCGGGGAGCTGTTTTTT
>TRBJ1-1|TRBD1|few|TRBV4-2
CASSQETGRTEAFF
TGTGCCAGCAGCCAAGAGACAGGGCGGACTGAAGCTTTCTTT
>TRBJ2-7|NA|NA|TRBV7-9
CASSPSQSSYEQYF
TGTGCCAGCAGTCCTAGCCAGAGCTCCTACGAGCAGTACTTC
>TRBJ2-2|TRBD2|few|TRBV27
CASSLGLAGVNTGELFF
TGTGCCAGCAGTTTAGGCCTAGCGGGAGTGAACACCGGGGAGCTGTTTTTT
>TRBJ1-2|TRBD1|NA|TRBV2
CASSVRDRETSYTF
TGTGCCAGCAGTGTTCGGGACAGGGAGACCAGCTACACCTTC
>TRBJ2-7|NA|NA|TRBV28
CASRGGAAAAYEQYF
TGTGCCAGCAGGGGGGGTGCGGCGGCAGCCTACGAGCAGTACTTC
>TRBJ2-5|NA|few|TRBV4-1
CASSLSGETQYF
TGCGCCAGCAGCCTTAGCGGAGAGACCCAGTACTTC
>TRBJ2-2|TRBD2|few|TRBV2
CASSSLAGGRGGELFF
TGTGCCAGCAGTTCTCTAGCGGGAGGCCGGGGCGGGGAGCTGTTTTTT
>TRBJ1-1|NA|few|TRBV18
CASPVNTEAFF
TGTGCCAGCCCAGTGAACACTGAAGCTTTCTTT
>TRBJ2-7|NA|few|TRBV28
CASSEAPRSYEQYF
TGTGCCAGCAGCGAGGCCCCCCGGTCCTACGAGCAGTACTTC
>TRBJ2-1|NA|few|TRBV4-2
CASSHREGEQFF
TGTGCCAGCAGCCACAGGGAAGGTGAGCAGTTCTTC
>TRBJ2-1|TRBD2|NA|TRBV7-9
CASSLALAGGEQFF
TGTGCCAGCAGCTTAGCGCTGGCGGGAGGTGAGCAGTTCTTC
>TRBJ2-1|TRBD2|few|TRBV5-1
CASSLDPTSGVQFF
TGCGCCAGCAGCTTGGATCCGACTAGCGGGGTGCAGTTCTTC
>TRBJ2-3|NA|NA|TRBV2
CASSYPSGGDTQYF
TGTGCCAGCAGTTACCCCTCGGGTGGAGATACGCAGTATTTT
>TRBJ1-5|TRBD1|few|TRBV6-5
CASSKGTGDNQPQHF
TGTGCCAGCAGTAAGGGGACAGGGGACAATCAGCCCCAGCATTTT
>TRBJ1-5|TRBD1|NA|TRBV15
CATSRDVSGGVQPQHF
TGTGCCACCAGCCGTGACGTGTCAGGGGGCGTTCAGCCCCAGCATTTT
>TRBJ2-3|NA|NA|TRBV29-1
CSGAGWGSTDTQYF
TGCAGCGGGGCGGGGTGGGGAAGCACAGATACGCAGTATTTT
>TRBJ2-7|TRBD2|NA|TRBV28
CASSILAGVHEQYF
TGTGCCAGCAGTATACTAGCGGGAGTCCACGAGCAGTACTTC
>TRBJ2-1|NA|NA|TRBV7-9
CASSAAEYNEQFF
TGTGCCAGCAGCGCAGCGGAGTACAATGAGCAGTTCTTC
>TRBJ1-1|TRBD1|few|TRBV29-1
CSVRGQGRVLLDTEAFF
TGCAGCGTTAGGGGGCAGGGACGAGTTCTTTTAGACACTGAAGCTTTCTTT
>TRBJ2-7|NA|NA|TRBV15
CATSIPGTSYEQYF
TGTGCCACCAGCATCCCAGGGACATCCTACGAGCAGTACTTC
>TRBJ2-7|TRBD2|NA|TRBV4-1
CASSAGGGGVYEQYF
TGCGCCAGCAGTGCGGGCGGGGGGGGCGTGTACGAGCAGTACTTC
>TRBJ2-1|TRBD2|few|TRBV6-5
CATMPSTGGRNEQFF
TGTGCCACTATGCCGTCAACGGGAGGGCGCAATGAGCAGTTCTTC
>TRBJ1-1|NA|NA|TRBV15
CATSRDHYRIEAFF
TGTGCCACCAGCAGAGATCACTACAGGATTGAAGCTTTCTTT
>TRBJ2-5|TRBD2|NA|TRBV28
CASSFPRGGGETQYF
TGTGCCAGCAGTTTCCCCCGGGGGGGAGGAGAGACCCAGTACTTC
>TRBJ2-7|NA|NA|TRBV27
CASRDRLTYEQYF
TGTGCCAGCAGAGACAGACTGACCTACGAGCAGTACTTC
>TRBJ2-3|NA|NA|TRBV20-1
CSAPGTDTQYF
TGCAGTGCCCCCGGGACAGATACGCAGTATTTT
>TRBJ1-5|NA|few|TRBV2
CASSVEGGNQPQHF
TGTGCCAGCAGTGTTGAGGGTGGCAATCAGCCCCAGCATTTT
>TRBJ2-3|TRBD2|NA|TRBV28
CASSFTGRAPTDTQYF
TGTGCCAGCAGTTTTACCGGGAGGGCTCCCACAGATACGCAGTATTTT
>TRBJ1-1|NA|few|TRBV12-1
CASSLDRGRGTEAFF
TGTGCCAGCAGCTTAGACAGGGGAAGGGGCACTGAAGCTTTCTTT
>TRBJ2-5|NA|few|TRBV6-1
CASSEAKTQYF
TGTGCCAGCAGTGAAGCCAAGACCCAGTACTTC